One sample yielded the 16 T cell receptor beta chains listed below, sequenced in a study of chemoradiotherapy in HPV16-positive cancers. The table came from immunoSEQ multiplex PCR; TCRdb's copy has only in-frame clones and leaves some out. Here the sample spans around 15,000 clones, over 70% being singletons. The specimen was collected from a patient who underwent chemoradiotherapy. These receptors were taken from a human donor with HPV-associated anogenital cancer.

This clone was observed a handful of times. The V gene is TRBV5-1, the J gene TRBJ2-7, with 8 bases that match TRBD1. Germline CDR1 SGHRS, CDR2 YFSETQ. This CDR3 contains 17 residues. The trim removed 2 bases at V and 4 bases at J, leaving 14 bases unmatched. In DNA, the CDR3 is TGCGCCAGCAGCTTCCCAATTACCGGACAGGGATCTTACGAGCAGTACTTC. Protein: CASSFPITGQGSYEQYF.

The chain's CDR3 is CASSASGQGMRRTNEKLFF. CDR3 DNA: TGTGCCAGCAGCGCATCCGGACAGGGAATGCGGCGAACTAATGAAAAACTGTTTTTT. The chain has TRBV9 and TRBJ1-4, with TRBD1 identical over 8 bases. The ends lost 3 bases at V and 1 base at J; junction bases unmatched: 14. The CDR3 covers 19 residues. The germline V gene has CDR1 SGDLS and CDR2 YYNGEE.

The chain carries TRBV19 and TRBJ1-5, with D possibly matching TRBD1 (6 bases). V was pared by 5 bases and J by 5 bases, with 13 bases between. This CDR3 spans 14 amino acids. Germline assignment: CDR1 LNHDA and CDR2 SQIVND (reference sequence). CDR3 DNA: TGTGCCAGTAGTCTCCGACAGGTCCATCAGCCCCAGCATTTT. Protein sequence: CASSLRQVHQPQHF.

The rearrangement joins TRBV18 to TRBJ1-4; 7 nucleotides line up with TRBD1. The V gene end was trimmed by 3 bases and the J gene end by 5 bases; junction bases not matched to a gene: 9. The CDR3 loop spans 16 amino acids. Germline V gene data show CDR1 as KGHSH and CDR2 as LQKENI. CDR3 nucleotides: TGTGCCAGCTCACCGCTAGGGACAGCTCAGAATGAAAAACTGTTTTTT. Translating it yields CASSPLGTAQNEKLFF.

V gene TRBV15 combines with J gene TRBJ1-1; D gene unclear. V was trimmed by 0 bases and J by 5 bases, leaving 13 bases between them. Germline CDR1 and CDR2: LNHNV and YYDKDF (reference sequence). This CDR3 comprises 15 residues. The CDR3 nucleotides are TGTGCCACCAGCAGAGATGGTATTGGGGTAACTGAAGCTTTCTTT. Translation gives CATSRDGIGVTEAFF.

V and J are TRBV6-4 and TRBJ1-6; 12 bases align to TRBD1. V lost 2 bases, J lost 6 bases, and 8 bases stayed unmatched. Germline V CDR1 and CDR2: MRHNA, SNTAGT. The CDR3 has 18 residues. The CDR3 spells CASSDPSLGQGANSPLHF. In DNA form, the CDR3 reads TGTGCCAGCAGTGACCCGTCATTGGGACAGGGGGCTAATTCACCCCTCCACTTT.

This chain links TRBV7-9 with TRBJ1-3; TRBD1 might be the D (6 bases). CDR3 length: 14 amino acids. Germline loops: CDR1 SEHNR, CDR2 FQNEAQ (reference sequence). V lost 7 bases to trimming and J lost 1 base, with 11 bases between them. In DNA, the CDR3 is TGTGCCAGCAAGGGGGTGAAATCTGGAAACACCATATATTTT. It specifies CASKGVKSGNTIYF.

This clone appeared a single time. The V and J genes are TRBV28 and TRBJ1-5, with 10 bases identical to TRBD1. The CDR3 has 14 amino acids. CDR1 and CDR2 (germline): MDHEN, SYDVKM. V lost 5 bases to trimming and J lost 10 bases; unmatched junction nucleotides: 8. CDR3 nucleotide sequence: TGTGCCAGCAGTCCTTGGACAGGGGGGTTACCCCAGCATTTT. Its translation: CASSPWTGGLPQHF.

This clone was detected a few times. The chain combines TRBV5-4 with TRBJ1-1; possibly TRBD1 for D (5 bases). V was cut by 4 bases and J by 1 base, with 17 bases left in between. The CDR3 loop spans 16 amino acids. Germline loops: CDR1 SGHNT, CDR2 YYREEE (reference sequence). The CDR3 DNA is TGTGCCAGCAGCACTGGGGCCTCCTCGGGGAACACTGAAGCTTTCTTT. Translated, it gives CASSTGASSGNTEAFF.

The chain combines TRBV9 with TRBJ2-1, with D possibly TRBD2 on 5 matching bases. The CDR3 has 16 residues. V lost 0 bases to trimming and J lost 0 bases, with 10 bases between them. Germline V gene sequence: CDR1 SGDLS, CDR2 YYNGEE. CDR3 in amino acids: CASSVVVGSSYNEQFF. The CDR3 nucleotides are TGTGCCAGCAGCGTAGTTGTAGGGAGCTCCTACAATGAGCAGTTCTTC.

The chain joins TRBV19 to TRBJ2-2; tentatively, D is TRBD1 (6 bases). The CDR3 contains 14 residues. Trimming cost V 6 bases and J 2 bases, with 10 bases left between them. Germline V gene data show CDR1 as LNHDA and CDR2 as SQIVND (reference sequence). CDR3 region: CASSRQANTGELFF. Written as DNA, the CDR3 is TGTGCCAGTAGCCGACAGGCAAACACCGGGGAGCTGTTTTTT.

This chain connects TRBV11-2 to TRBJ2-7; TRBD1 might be the D (8 bases). Per germline, CDR1 SGHAT and CDR2 FQNNGV. The CDR3 extends over 16 amino acids. V lost 5 bases, J lost 7 bases, and 24 bases lay in between. The CDR3 region is CASSLRGGTGLREQYF. CDR3 coding DNA: TGTGCCAGCAGCCTCAGGGGGGGGACAGGCCTACGAGAGCAGTACTTC.

The chain couples TRBV6-4 to TRBJ2-1; 7 nucleotides line up with TRBD2. Trimming removed 2 bases from V and 3 bases from J; junction bases left unmatched: 1. Germline V gene sequence: CDR1 MRHNA, CDR2 SNTAGT. The CDR3 length is 14 residues. CDR3 sequence: CASSDGGDYNEQFF. CDR3 coding DNA: TGTGCCAGCAGTGACGGGGGGGACTACAATGAGCAGTTCTTC.

The chain has TRBV27 and TRBJ2-2; 14 nucleotides align to TRBD2. The CDR3 has 17 amino acids. Germline CDR1 MNHEY, CDR2 SMNVEV (reference sequence). The ends lost 3 bases at V and 1 base at J; junction bases unmatched: 1. For the CDR3, the DNA is TGTGCCAGCAGTTTTGGGACTAGCGGGGGGAACACCGGGGAGCTGTTTTTT. Amino acid sequence: CASSFGTSGGNTGELFF.

The rearrangement joins TRBV19 to TRBJ2-3, with D perhaps TRBD2 (6 bases). Germline V gene lookup returns CDR1 LNHDA and CDR2 SQIVND (reference sequence). Trimming left V 3 bases short and J 1 base short, with 11 bases between. This CDR3 is built from 15 residues. CDR3 bases: TGTGCCAGTAGTATTCGGGGGACGGGCACAGATACGCAGTATTTT. Translating gives CASSIRGTGTDTQYF.

The chain uses TRBV13 and TRBJ1-2, with D unclear. The CDR3 covers 16 residues. V dropped 0 bases and J dropped 8 bases, with 19 bases sitting between them. Germline lookup yields CDR1 PRHDT and CDR2 FYEKMQ (reference sequence). In DNA, the CDR3 is TGTGCCAGCAGCTTAGGCCGGCGGACGGAGGTGCACGGCTACACCTTC. As protein: CASSLGRRTEVHGYTF.